This TCR beta chain was sequenced during a study of T cells in Graves' hyperthyroidism and ophthalmopathy (dated by TCRdb to the late 2010s). In the study overall: Peripheral blood samples were taken at the time of initial diagnosis, prior to any treatment. TCR V-J signatures able to tell the groups apart were searched for in a discovery cohort of approximately 95 patients, of whom 40 to 45 had Graves' ophthalmopathy and 57 had stable Graves' hyperthyroidism. Prospective prediction of ophthalmopathy was tested in an independent validation cohort consisting of some 20 hyperthyroidism patients and over 15 patients who later progressed to ophthalmopathy. For training and testing, the 80 to 100 patients in the discovery cohort were randomly divided in a 7:3 ratio. Thyroid tissue and blood T-cell repertoires from roughly 6 Graves' hyperthyroidism patients were also compared in the study. Once sampling was done, hyperthyroidism patients were given methimazole at a starting dose of 30 mg daily, whereas ophthalmopathy patients were given high-dose intravenous methylprednisolone. The paper describes TCR Vbeta CDR3 sequencing of around 130 peripheral blood samples, made up of 40 to 45 ophthalmopathy patients, approximately 73 hyperthyroidism patients and approximately 17 progressor patients. General conclusions and limits of the study: Sample size was not statistically predetermined, and investigators were not blinded to group allocation. In validation, progression to ophthalmopathy was predicted by the model with roughly 71% sensitivity and around 75% specificity, a median of roughly 6.4 months before onset. Most expanded thyroid clonotypes (frequency above 0.001) were also detected in blood, a finding suggesting that blood repertoires may reflect thyroid immune responses. A model built on a 13 V-J signature distinguished ophthalmopathy from stable hyperthyroidism, reaching 85% to 90% sensitivity and about 81% specificity in cross-validation and 80%/75% in testing.

Hyperthyroidism patients were newly diagnosed, had a disease duration of under 2 months, and were aged 18 to 65 years. The study excluded patients with uncontrolled infections, other autoimmune diseases, pregnancy or lactation. Diagnoses were based on clinical symptoms, serum thyroxine and TRAb, thyroid ultrasound and orbital computed tomography. Blood from progressor patients was drawn when they were first diagnosed with hyperthyroidism, before any ophthalmopathy symptoms appeared. PBMCs were isolated from about 9.1 ml of fresh peripheral blood by Ficoll-Paque density gradient centrifugation. Progressor patients were initially diagnosed with Graves' hyperthyroidism and developed ophthalmopathy during follow-up. Trizol reagent was used to extract total RNA, and RNA quality was then checked on an Agilent 2100 Bioanalyzer. The TCR beta CDR3 regions were amplified from the RNA transcripts. For the first round of RT-PCR on the TCR CDR3, the HTBI primer set was used together with the Qiagen OneStep RT-PCR kit. Libraries were constructed in a second round of multiplex PCR, after which size selection and purification were carried out. Sequencing of the libraries was done on an Illumina HiSeq2000 using paired-end 100 bp reads. The paper's processing steps were these. SOAPnuke was used to process the raw data, throwing out any read that contained adapters or uncalled bases, had a mean Phred below 15, or lacked an exact constant-primer or identifier match. High-quality paired reads were merged using COPE v1.2.5, and each unique nucleotide sequence was defined as a clonotype. MiTCR v1.1 was used to align the clonotypes against IMGT TRBV, TRBD and TRBJ reference segments. Analysis was restricted to V-J combinations with a frequency above 0.0001, which covered 99.2% of repertoires. A TCS score was defined as the ratio between F50 (clonal expansion) and ExV (chaos), using BLOSUM62-based TCRdist between CDR3 peptides within each V-J. Welch's t-statistics and random forest reduced just over 500 V-J features to 13, which were used in a naive Bayes classifier (R e1071). TCRdb redid the processing of the public reads, applying fastp at Q25 and MiXCR, and retained in-frame beta chains. Rows with one shared CDR3 protein collapse into an entry with the most common genes and DNA. In this record, the V and J calls reflect TCRdb's handling and not the investigators' own analysis. The sample data list fewer than 450,000 distinct CDR3 sequences, and about 15% of these were observed just once. Clones ranked in the top ten supply around a third of the sample.

Relative to germline, V is missing 6 bases and J is missing 0 bases, with 5 bases of the junction outside any gene match. The CDR3 measures 16 amino acids from cysteine to phenylalanine. Only the CDR3 portion is preserved as DNA: 48 bases, with reading frame beginning at the first base. As encoded in the germline V gene, CDR1 is ENHRY while CDR2 is SYGVKD. As regards this clonotype: What antigen it recognizes has not been identified. No much larger clonotype is one base removed from it; base qualities were not supplied.

The sequence derives from a woman between 25 and 40 years old with Graves' hyperthyroidism that later progressed to Graves' ophthalmopathy. The chain was built from TRBV10-3 and TRBJ2-3; 11 bases in between match TRBD2. Sequencing was performed on blood. In nucleotide form, the sequence is TGTGCCATCAGACTGACTAGCGGGGAAAGCACAGATACGCAGTATTTT. This sequence encodes CAIRLTSGESTDTQYF.